This TCR beta chain comes out of a study of early T cells in non-severe SARS-CoV-2 infection. About the study: Chains stayed unpaired after sequencing of bulk RNA from unsorted whole blood.

Separate cDNA molecules each had unique molecular identifiers attached to them. TCRdb passed the 5' RACE reads through MiXCR, listing each CDR3 protein once. The data contain approximately 50,000 distinct CDR3 sequences, about 12% of them singletons. This CDR3 region has 14 residues. V dropped 8 bases and J dropped 6; count of bases not matched to a gene: 9. CDR1 is MNHEY and CDR2 is SMNVEV in the germline V gene (reference sequence). This clonotype was found many times. This TCR derives from an adult who was a healthcare worker with PCR-confirmed SARS-CoV-2 infection or an uninfected control (not recorded which). This sequence joins TRBV27 and TRBJ2-1; 8 bases are shared with TRBD2. The sample in question was whole blood, obtained at baseline. The CDR3 here is CASSPGLEGNEQFF. The CDR3 DNA is TGTGCCAGCTCCCCGGGACTAGAGGGCAATGAGCAGTTCTTC.